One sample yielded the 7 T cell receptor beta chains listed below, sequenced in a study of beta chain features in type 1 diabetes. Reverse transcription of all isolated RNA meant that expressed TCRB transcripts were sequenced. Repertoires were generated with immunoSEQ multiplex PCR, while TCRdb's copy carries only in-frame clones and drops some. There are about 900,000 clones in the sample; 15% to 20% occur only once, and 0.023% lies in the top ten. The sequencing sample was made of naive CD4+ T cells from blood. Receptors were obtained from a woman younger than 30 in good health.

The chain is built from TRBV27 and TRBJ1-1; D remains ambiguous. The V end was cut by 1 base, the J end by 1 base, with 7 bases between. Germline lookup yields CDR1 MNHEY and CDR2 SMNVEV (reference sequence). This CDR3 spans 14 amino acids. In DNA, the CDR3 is TGTGCCAGCAGTTTATGGGCTAGGAACACTGAAGCTTTCTTT. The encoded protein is CASSLWARNTEAFF.

CDR3 nucleotide sequence: TGTGCCAGCAGTGACACTAATGGCTACACCTTC. As protein: CASSDTNGYTF. V gene TRBV28 combines with J gene TRBJ1-2; no clear D gene. Germline V gene lookup returns CDR1 MDHEN and CDR2 SYDVKM. The V gene lost 5 bases and the J gene lost 6 bases, with 7 bases spanning the gap. The CDR3 length is 11 residues.

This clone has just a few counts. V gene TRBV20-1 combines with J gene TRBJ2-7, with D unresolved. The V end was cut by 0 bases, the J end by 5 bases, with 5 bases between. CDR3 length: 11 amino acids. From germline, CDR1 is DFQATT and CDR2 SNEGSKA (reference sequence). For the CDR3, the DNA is TGCAGTGCTAGAGATAGGCACGAGCAGTACTTC. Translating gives CSARDRHEQYF.

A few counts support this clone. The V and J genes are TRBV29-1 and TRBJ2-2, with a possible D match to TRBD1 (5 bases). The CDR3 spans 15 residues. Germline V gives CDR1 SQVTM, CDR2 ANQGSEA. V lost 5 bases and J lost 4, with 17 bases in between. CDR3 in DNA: TGCAGCGTTCAACTCCAGGGCTTGCTCACCGGGGAGCTGTTTTTT. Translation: CSVQLQGLLTGELFF.

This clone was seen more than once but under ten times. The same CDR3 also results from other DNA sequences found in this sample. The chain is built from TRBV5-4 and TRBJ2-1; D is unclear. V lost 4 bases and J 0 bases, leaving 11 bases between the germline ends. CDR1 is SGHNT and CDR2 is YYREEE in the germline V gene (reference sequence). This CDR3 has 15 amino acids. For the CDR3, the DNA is TGTGCCAGCAGCCTTGGAGCAGGCTCCTACAATGAGCAGTTCTTC. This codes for CASSLGAGSYNEQFF.

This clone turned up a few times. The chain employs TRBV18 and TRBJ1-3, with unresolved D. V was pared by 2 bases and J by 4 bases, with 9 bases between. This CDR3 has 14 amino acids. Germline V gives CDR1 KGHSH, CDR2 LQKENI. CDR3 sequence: CASSPSQVGNTIYF. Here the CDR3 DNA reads TGTGCCAGCTCACCAAGCCAGGTCGGAAACACCATATATTTT. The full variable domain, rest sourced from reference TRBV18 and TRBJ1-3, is NAGVMQNPRHLVRRRGQEARLRCSPMKGHSHVYWYRQLPEEGLKFMVYLQKENIIDESGMPKERFSAEFPKEGPSILRIQQVVRGDSAAYFCASSPSQVGNTIYFGEGSWLTVV.

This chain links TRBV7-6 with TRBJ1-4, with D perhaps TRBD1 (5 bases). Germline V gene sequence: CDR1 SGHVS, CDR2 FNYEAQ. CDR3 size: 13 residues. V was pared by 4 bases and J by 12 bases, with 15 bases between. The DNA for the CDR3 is TGTGCCAGCAGCTCCTGGGGCGAAAGGGAACTGTTTTTT. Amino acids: CASSSWGERELFF.